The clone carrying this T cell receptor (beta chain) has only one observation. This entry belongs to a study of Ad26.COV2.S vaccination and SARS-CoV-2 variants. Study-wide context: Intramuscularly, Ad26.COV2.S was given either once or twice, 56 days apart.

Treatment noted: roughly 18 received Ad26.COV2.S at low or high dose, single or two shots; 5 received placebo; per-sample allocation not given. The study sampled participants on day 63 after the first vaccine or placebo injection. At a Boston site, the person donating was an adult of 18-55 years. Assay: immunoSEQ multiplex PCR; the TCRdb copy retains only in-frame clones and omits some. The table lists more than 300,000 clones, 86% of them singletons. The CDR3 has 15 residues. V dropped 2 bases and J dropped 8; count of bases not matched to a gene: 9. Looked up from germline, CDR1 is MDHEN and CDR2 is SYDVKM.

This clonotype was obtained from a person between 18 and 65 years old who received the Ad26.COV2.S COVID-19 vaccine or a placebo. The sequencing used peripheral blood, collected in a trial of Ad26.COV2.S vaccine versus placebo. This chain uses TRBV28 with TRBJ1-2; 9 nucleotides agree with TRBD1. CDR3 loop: CASSLGAGTGRGYTF. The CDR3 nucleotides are TGTGCCAGCAGTTTAGGTGCCGGGACAGGGAGAGGCTACACCTTC.